Shown below are 22 T cell receptor beta chains from a single sample sequenced in a study of graft-versus-host responses after intestinal transplantation. Assay used: immunoSEQ multiplex PCR; TCRdb lists only in-frame clones, some missing. The sample lists 75,000 to 100,000 clones, about 82% occurring once. The source was PBMCs, collected 255 days after intestinal transplant. These TCRs come from a human patient who received an intestinal transplant, so some T cells may come from the graft donor.

For the CDR3, the DNA is TGTGCCAGCAGTTACTCCCCGGATATCGTCGATGGCTACACCTTC. Its translation: CASSYSPDIVDGYTF. This chain uses TRBV6-6 with TRBJ1-2, with unresolved D. V dropped 0 bases and J dropped 6 bases, with 14 bases sitting between them. The germline V gene has CDR1 MNHNY and CDR2 SVGAGI (reference sequence). There are 15 residues in the CDR3.

The rearrangement joins TRBV4-1 to TRBJ2-4; D is perhaps TRBD1 or TRBD2 (5 bases each). The V gene's germline CDR1 is MGHRA and CDR2 YSYEKL. Trimming pared 2 bases from V and 3 bases from J, leaving 11 bases between. This CDR3 has 15 amino acids. The CDR3 DNA reads TGCGCCAGCAGCCAATACGGGACGGTCAAAAACATTCAGTACTTC. Amino acid sequence: CASSQYGTVKNIQYF.

The gene calls are TRBV28 and TRBJ2-1; 10 bases line up with TRBD2. This CDR3 comprises 17 residues. The germline CDR1 and CDR2 sequences are MDHEN and SYDVKM. Trimming removed 4 bases from V and 3 bases from J; junction bases left unmatched: 9. The CDR3 DNA sequence: TGTGCCAGCAGTTCCCCCCGACTAGCGGGTAGCTACAATGAGCAGTTCTTC. Encoded protein: CASSSPRLAGSYNEQFF. Full variable domain (missing parts from reference TRBV28 and TRBJ2-1): DVKVTQSSRYLVKRTGEKVFLECVQDMDHENMFWYRQDPGLGLRLIYFSYDVKMKEKGDIPEGYSVSREKKERFSLILESASTNQTSMYLCASSSPRLAGSYNEQFFGPGTRLTVL.

This chain connects TRBV18 to TRBJ1-1; D is ambiguous. The V end was cut by 2 bases, the J end by 6 bases, with 10 bases between. Per germline, CDR1 KGHSH and CDR2 LQKENI. This CDR3 contains 13 residues. This chain's CDR3 is CASSPGKSPEAFF. Here the CDR3 DNA reads TGTGCCAGCTCACCAGGGAAGAGCCCTGAAGCTTTCTTT.

The V call is TRBV21-1, the J call TRBJ2-7; the D call of TRBD2 is as the table states it, not checked on the DNA. TRBV21-1 counts as a pseudogene. This CDR3 spans 15 amino acids. The CDR3 DNA sequence: TGTGCCAGCAGCATACTAAAGCGGGAATTCTACGAGCAGTACTTC. This gives the protein CASSILKREFYEQYF.

The sample holds a few counts of this clone. The gene calls are TRBV6-4 and TRBJ2-3, with D possibly being TRBD2 (6 bases). Germline V CDR1 and CDR2: MRHNA, SNTAGT. The V end was cut by 2 bases, the J end by 3 bases, with 9 bases between. The CDR3 is 14 residues long. The CDR3 region has the DNA TGTGCCAGCAGTGACGCGGGGAGTACAGATACGCAGTATTTT. Translation gives CASSDAGSTDTQYF.

The chain links TRBV7-2 to TRBJ1-1; D gene ambiguous. The ends were cut back, 6 bases at V and 5 bases at J, with 16 bases in the middle. From germline, CDR1 is SGHTA and CDR2 FQGNSA. The CDR3 extends over 14 amino acids. The CDR3 sequence is CASSPRRVGTEAFF. The CDR3 DNA reads TGTGCCAGCAGTCCACGCCGAGTAGGAACTGAAGCTTTCTTT.

This chain connects TRBV6-1 to TRBJ1-5, with D tentatively TRBD1 (5 bases). The V end was cut by 6 bases, the J end by 3 bases, with 6 bases between. Germline V lookup: CDR1 MNHNS, CDR2 SASEGT. The CDR3 is 12 amino acids. CDR3 sequence (DNA): TGTGCCAGCAGACAGGACAATCAGCCCCAGCATTTT. Translated, it gives CASRQDNQPQHF.

This clone was found once. The chain couples TRBV4-1 to TRBJ2-3; 13 bases are shared with TRBD2. V shed 1 base and J 5 bases; nucleotides not matched to a gene: 6. Looked up from germline, CDR1 is MGHRA and CDR2 is YSYEKL. The CDR3 totals 17 residues. CDR3 protein: CASSQGPGLAGIDTQYF. The CDR3 DNA is TGCGCCAGCAGCCAAGGCCCGGGACTAGCGGGGATAGATACGCAGTATTTT.

The chain joins TRBV2 to TRBJ2-7, with D possibly matching TRBD2 (5 bases). The CDR3 has 14 residues. V was pared by 4 bases and J by 9 bases, with 19 bases between. Germline CDR1 reads SNHLY; CDR2 reads FYNNEI. DNA of the CDR3: TGTGCCAGCAGTGCTGGTGGGCGAGGGTATCGGCAGTACGTC. Its protein is CASSAGGRGYRQYV.

This chain joins TRBV7-2 and TRBJ2-3; 11 bases agree with TRBD2. Germline V gene sequence: CDR1 SGHTA, CDR2 FQGNSA. Losses at the gene ends were 5 bases for V and 0 bases for J; bases not matched to a gene: 13. The CDR3 is 19 residues long. The CDR3 sequence: CASSPSVLAGGLSTDTQYF. The DNA of the CDR3 is TGTGCCAGCAGCCCATCAGTCCTAGCGGGGGGACTTAGCACAGATACGCAGTATTTT.

The table lists this clone with a count of one. The rearrangement uses TRBV2 and TRBJ1-2, with TRBD1 matching over 11 bases. The V segment lost 7 bases and the J segment 4 bases; nucleotides outside the gene matches: 5. This CDR3 contains 14 residues. From germline, CDR1 is SNHLY and CDR2 FYNNEI. For the CDR3, the DNA is TGTGCCAGCAAATGGGACAGGGGGACCTATGGCTACACCTTC. Its protein product is CASKWDRGTYGYTF.

The chain couples TRBV28 to TRBJ2-2; D call uncertain. CDR3 length equals 12 residues. From germline, CDR1 is MDHEN and CDR2 SYDVKM. The V and J ends lost 4 bases and 3 bases respectively, with 3 bases between them. The CDR3 sequence is CASSSDTGELFF. In nucleotides, the CDR3 is TGTGCCAGCAGTTCTGACACCGGGGAGCTGTTTTTT.

CDR3 region: CASSGTSGRINEQFF. The CDR3 nucleotides are TGTGCCAGCAGCGGGACTAGCGGGAGGATAAATGAGCAGTTCTTC. This chain connects TRBV9 to TRBJ2-1; the match to TRBD2 covers 14 bases. CDR1 SGDLS and CDR2 YYNGEE come from the germline V gene. V gave up 3 bases and J gave up 7 bases; unmatched junction bases: 3. The CDR3 is made up of 15 amino acids.

This clone was picked up one time. The chain couples TRBV7-3 to TRBJ2-1; D is uncertain. The CDR3 is made up of 15 amino acids. V was clipped by 3 bases and J by 0 bases, with 9 bases between them. The germline V gene encodes CDR1 SGHTA and CDR2 FQGTGA. The CDR3 DNA sequence: TGTGCCAGCAGCTTGACATCGAGCTCCTACAATGAGCAGTTCTTC. Protein: CASSLTSSSYNEQFF.

The rearrangement joins TRBV9 to TRBJ2-5; 9 bases are a match to TRBD1. Germline CDR1 and CDR2: SGDLS and YYNGEE. The CDR3 consists of 17 residues. The J segment lost 0 bases and the V segment lost 3 bases, leaving 9 bases of the junction unmatched. CDR3: CASSAQGARTNQETQYF. The CDR3 DNA reads TGTGCCAGCAGCGCACAGGGGGCCAGGACGAACCAAGAGACCCAGTACTTC.

V gene TRBV25-1 combines with J gene TRBJ2-2; the D gene is possibly TRBD1 (5 bases). Trimming shortened V by 2 bases and J by 3 bases, and 10 bases separated the two germline ends. The germline V gene has CDR1 MGHDK and CDR2 SYGVNS. This CDR3 region has 15 residues. The CDR3 spells CASSEGATYTGELFF. The CDR3 DNA reads TGTGCCAGCAGTGAAGGGGCCACTTACACCGGGGAGCTGTTTTTT.

The V and J genes are TRBV28 and TRBJ1-5; no firm D call. The germline V gene encodes CDR1 MDHEN and CDR2 SYDVKM. Between the trimmed V and J ends, which lost 6 bases and 7 bases, there was a span of 19 bases. The CDR3 runs to 15 residues. The CDR3 DNA reads as TGTGCCAGCAGGCAGGACCGGGAGCCCAGACAGCCCCAGCATTTT. Translated, it gives CASRQDREPRQPQHF.

This clone was seen only once. The gene calls are TRBV10-3 and TRBJ1-4, with a tentative D call TRBD1 (6 bases). V dropped 3 bases and J dropped 6 bases, with 14 bases sitting between them. This CDR3 has 15 amino acids. The germline CDR1 and CDR2 sequences are ENHRY and SYGVKD. CDR3 bases: TGTGCCATCAGTGAAAATCCGGGACACGATGAAAAACTGTTTTTT. The encoded protein is CAISENPGHDEKLFF.

The rearrangement joins TRBV27 to TRBJ2-7; D is perhaps TRBD1 (9 bases). Germline loops: CDR1 MNHEY, CDR2 SMNVEV (reference sequence). The CDR3 is 16 amino acids. The V and J ends lost 4 bases and 4 bases respectively, with 20 bases between them. This chain's CDR3 is CASSSWRGDRVYEQYF. The CDR3 DNA reads as TGTGCCAGCAGTTCCTGGCGGGGGGACAGGGTATACGAGCAGTACTTC.

The CDR3 bases are TGTGCCAGCAGCTTATGGGGGAACACTGAAGCTTTCTTT. Translating it yields CASSLWGNTEAFF. The rearrangement uses TRBV5-7 and TRBJ1-1; no firm D call. TRBV5-7 is labeled an ORF, and its function is uncertain. Between the trimmed V and J ends, which lost 2 bases and 1 base, there was a span of 6 bases. The CDR3 loop spans 13 amino acids.

The genes are TRBV5-6 and TRBJ2-1; 14 bases agree with TRBD2. Germline V gives CDR1 SGHDT, CDR2 YYEEEE. This CDR3 spans 18 amino acids. The ends lost 0 bases at V and 2 bases at J; junction bases unmatched: 4. The CDR3 bases are TGTGCCAGCAGCTTGGAAGGACTAGCGGGAGGAGCCTACAATGAGCAGTTCTTC. This gives the protein CASSLEGLAGGAYNEQFF.